These 7 T cell receptor beta chains came from one sample sequenced in a study of cytomegalovirus exposure and HLA in healthy donors (dated by TCRdb to the late 2010s). The library came from the immunoSEQ multiplex PCR assay. TCRdb's version of the immuneACCESS table is confined to in-frame rearrangements and falls short of the full clone set. An unresolved V gene accounts for under half of the shortfall where checked; the remainder is of unknown origin. A total of 150,000 to 200,000 clones appear in this sample, roughly nine tenths of them only once. The ten largest clones capture about 3% of the sample. Sequencing was performed on PBMCs. The receptors come from a woman aged 18-30 years in good health and CMV-seropositive.

The gene calls are TRBV7-9 and TRBJ1-4, with 7 bases lining up with TRBD1. This CDR3 comprises 15 residues. V was clipped by 5 bases and J by 8 bases; unmatched bases: 11. The V gene's germline CDR1 is SEHNR and CDR2 FQNEAQ (reference sequence). In DNA form, the CDR3 reads TGTGCCAGCAGCCGCGAGGGGGCCGTATGGGAAAAACTGTTTTTT. The encoded protein is CASSREGAVWEKLFF.

The rearrangement links TRBV4-2 to TRBJ2-5; 16 nucleotides agree with TRBD2. V trimming: 0 bases; J trimming: 4 bases; junction bases outside the gene matches: 8. Looked up from germline, CDR1 is LGHNA and CDR2 is YNFKEQ. The CDR3 spans 19 residues. This CDR3 is CASSQEMKGLAGGSETQYF. CDR3 DNA sequence: TGTGCCAGCAGCCAAGAGATGAAGGGACTAGCGGGGGGGTCAGAGACCCAGTACTTC.

The rearrangement joins TRBV7-9 to TRBJ2-3; D is uncertain. The CDR3 spans 13 residues. Germline CDR1 SEHNR, CDR2 FQNEAQ (reference sequence). Trimming removed 3 bases at V and 0 bases at J, with 4 bases between. In nucleotides, the CDR3 is TGTGCCAGCAGCTTGGCCAGCACAGATACGCAGTATTTT. Translated: CASSLASTDTQYF. Combining the CDR3 with reference TRBV7-9 and TRBJ2-3 gives the whole variable domain DTGVSQNPRHKITKRGQNVTFRCDPISEHNRLYWYRQTLGQGPEFLTYFQNEAQLEKSRLLSDRFSAERPKGSFSTLEIQRTEQGDSAMYLCASSLASTDTQYFGPGTRLTVL.

The chain combines TRBV18 with TRBJ1-3, with 8 bases identical to TRBD1. This CDR3 region has 17 residues. Per germline, CDR1 KGHSH and CDR2 LQKENI. The ends lost 2 bases at V and 0 bases at J; junction bases unmatched: 6. Here the CDR3 DNA reads TGTGCCAGCTCACCAACCCGGGACAGGAACTCTGGAAACACCATATATTTT. It yields the protein CASSPTRDRNSGNTIYF.

V and J are TRBV7-9 and TRBJ2-7; 11 bases agree with TRBD2. Germline values: CDR1 SEHNR, CDR2 FQNEAQ (reference sequence). Trimming at V came to 3 bases and at J to 0 bases, leaving 7 bases not matched to a gene. The length of the CDR3 is 17 residues. The CDR3 DNA sequence: TGTGCCAGCAGCTTCGGCCAGACTAGCGGGGCCTCCTACGAGCAGTACTTC. This codes for CASSFGQTSGASYEQYF.

This chain's CDR3 is CASSLGVSGAGGEQYF. The CDR3 nucleotides read TGCGCCAGCAGCTTGGGTGTTTCGGGTGCCGGGGGCGAGCAGTACTTC. The chain combines TRBV5-1 with TRBJ2-7; possible D gene TRBD2, 6 bases. The V gene's germline CDR1 is SGHRS and CDR2 YFSETQ. The CDR3 is 16 amino acids. Trimming removed 0 bases at V and 6 bases at J, with 19 bases between. The full variable domain, its missing parts supplied by reference TRBV5-1 and TRBJ2-7, is KAGVTQTPRYLIKTRGQQVTLSCSPISGHRSVSWYQQTPGQGLQFLFEYFSETQRNKGNFPGRFSGRQFSNSRSEMNVSTLELGDSALYLCASSLGVSGAGGEQYFGPGTRLTVT.

V is TRBV6-5 and J is TRBJ1-4; D is uncertain. The CDR3 runs 11 residues. V lost 4 bases and J 10 bases, leaving 7 bases between the germline ends. Germline-derived CDR1 and CDR2 are MNHEY and SVGAGI. CDR3 loop: CASSSLGKLFF. CDR3 DNA: TGTGCCAGCAGTTCCCTAGGAAAACTGTTTTTT.